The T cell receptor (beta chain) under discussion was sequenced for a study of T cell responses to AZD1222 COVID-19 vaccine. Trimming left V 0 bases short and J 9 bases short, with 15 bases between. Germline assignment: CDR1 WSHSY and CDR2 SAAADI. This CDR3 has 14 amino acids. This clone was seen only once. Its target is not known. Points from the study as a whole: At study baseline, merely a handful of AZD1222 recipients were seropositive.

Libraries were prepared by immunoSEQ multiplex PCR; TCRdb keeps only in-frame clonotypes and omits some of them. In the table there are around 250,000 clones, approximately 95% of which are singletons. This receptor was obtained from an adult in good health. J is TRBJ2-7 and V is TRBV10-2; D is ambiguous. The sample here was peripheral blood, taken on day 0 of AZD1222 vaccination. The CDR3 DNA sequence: TGCGCCAGCAGTGAGTCGGTGATAGCAACTGGGCAGTACTTC. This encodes CASSESVIATGQYF.